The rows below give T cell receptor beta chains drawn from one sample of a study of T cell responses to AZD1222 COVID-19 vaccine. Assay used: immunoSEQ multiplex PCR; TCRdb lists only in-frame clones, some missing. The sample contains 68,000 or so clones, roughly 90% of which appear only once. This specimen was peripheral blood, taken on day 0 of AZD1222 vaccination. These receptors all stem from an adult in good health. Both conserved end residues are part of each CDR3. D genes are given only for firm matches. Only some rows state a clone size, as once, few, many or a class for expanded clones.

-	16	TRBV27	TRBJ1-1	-	TGTGCCAGCAGTTTATGGGGGGCCGGAATGAACACTGAAGCTTTCTTT	CASSLWGAGMNTEAFF
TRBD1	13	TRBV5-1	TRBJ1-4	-	TGCGCCAGCAGCTCGACAGGGGATGAAAAACTGTTTTTT	CASSSTGDEKLFF
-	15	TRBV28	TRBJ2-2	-	TGTGCCAGCAGTTCAGGGCGAGTTAACACCGGGGAGCTGTTTTTT	CASSSGRVNTGELFF
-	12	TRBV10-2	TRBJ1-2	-	TGCGCCAGCAGGGAACAGGGATATGGCTACACCTTC	CASREQGYGYTF
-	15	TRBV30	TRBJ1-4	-	TGTGCCTGGAGTCTTGGGGGTTACACTAATGAAAAACTGTTTTTT	CAWSLGGYTNEKLFF
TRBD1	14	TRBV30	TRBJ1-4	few	TGTGCCTGGAGCGGACAGGGGCGGTATGAAAAACTGTCTTTT	CAWSGQGRYEKLSF
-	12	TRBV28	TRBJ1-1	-	TGTGCCAGCAGTTTAGGGGGAGAGGAAGCTTTCTTT	CASSLGGEEAFF
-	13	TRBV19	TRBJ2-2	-	TGTGCCAGTAGTATAGACAGGGCCGGGGAGCTGTTTTTT	CASSIDRAGELFF
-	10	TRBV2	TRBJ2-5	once	TGTGCCAGCCGCGAAGAGACCCAGTACTTC	CASREETQYF
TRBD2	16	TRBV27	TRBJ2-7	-	TGTGCCAGCAGCTCAAGGACTAGCGGGAGTCAGGACGAGCAGTACTTC	CASSSRTSGSQDEQYF
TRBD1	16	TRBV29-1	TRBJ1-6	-	TGCAGCGTTGAAGATCCCCCAGGACAGGCCCACTCACCCCTCCACTTT	CSVEDPPGQAHSPLHF
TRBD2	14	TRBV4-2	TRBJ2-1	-	TGTGCCAGCAGCCCTAGCGGGAGCTACAATGAGCAGTTCTTC	CASSPSGSYNEQFF
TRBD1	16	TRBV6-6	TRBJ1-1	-	TGTGCCAGCAGAGACTCACAGGGGAAAGGGAACACTGAAGCTTTCTTT	CASRDSQGKGNTEAFF
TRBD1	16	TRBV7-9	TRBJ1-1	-	TGTGCCAGCAGCACGATGACAGGGTTTATGAACACTGAAGCTTTCTTT	CASSTMTGFMNTEAFF
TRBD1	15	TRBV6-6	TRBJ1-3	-	TGTGCCAGCAGTTACGACAGGGTCTCTGGAAACACCATATATTTT	CASSYDRVSGNTIYF
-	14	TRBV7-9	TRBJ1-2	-	TGTGCCAGCAGTCGTACAGAGACTAACTATGGCTACACCTTC	CASSRTETNYGYTF
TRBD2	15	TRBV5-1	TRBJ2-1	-	TGCGCCAGCAGCTTGGGTAGCGGGAGTGCAGGTGAGCAGTTCTTC	CASSLGSGSAGEQFF
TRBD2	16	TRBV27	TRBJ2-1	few	TGTGCCAGCAGTTTATTGTCCGCGGGAGGGGGCAATGAGCAGTTCTTC	CASSLLSAGGGNEQFF
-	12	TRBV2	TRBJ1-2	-	TGTGCCAGCAGGGGGGGTCTCTATGGCTACACCTTC	CASRGGLYGYTF
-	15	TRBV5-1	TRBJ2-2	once	TGCGCCAGCAGTCCGGACAGCCTGAACACCGGGGAGCTGTTTTTT	CASSPDSLNTGELFF
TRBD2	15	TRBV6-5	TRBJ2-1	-	TGTGCCAGCAGTTACTCGGGGCGGGAGTTCGATGAGCAGTTCTTC	CASSYSGREFDEQFF
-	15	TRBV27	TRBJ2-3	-	TGTGCCAGCAGGGGCGGTTCTCTAAGCACAGATACGCAGTATTTT	CASRGGSLSTDTQYF
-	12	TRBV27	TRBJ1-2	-	TGTGCCAGCATTGGGCTTGGGGGAGGCTACACCTTC	CASIGLGGGYTF
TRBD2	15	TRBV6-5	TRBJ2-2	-	TGTGCCAGCAGTACGGGACTAGCGGCAACCGGGGAGCTGTTTTTT	CASSTGLAATGELFF
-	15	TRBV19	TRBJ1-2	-	TGTGCCAGTAGTTGGGGAAGCCCCGGTAACTATGGCTACACCTTC	CASSWGSPGNYGYTF
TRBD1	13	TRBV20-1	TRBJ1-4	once	TGCAGTGCTAGTACAGGGGGTAATGAAAAACTGTTTTTT	CSASTGGNEKLFF
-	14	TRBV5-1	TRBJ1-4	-	TGCGCCAGCAGCTTGGATTCCGTAAATGAAAAACTGTTTTTT	CASSLDSVNEKLFF